This T cell receptor beta chain was recovered during a study of Ad26.COV2.S vaccination and SARS-CoV-2 variants. Concerning this clone: No antigen is known for it.

Treatment described: approximately 18 received Ad26.COV2.S at low or high dose, single or two shots; about 5 received placebo; per-sample allocation not given. Material that was analyzed had been drawn on day 63 after the first vaccine or placebo injection. The V gene end was trimmed by 6 bases and the J gene end by 1 base; junction bases not matched to a gene: 2. The CDR3 covers 13 residues. Germline V gene sequence: CDR1 MNHEY, CDR2 SVGAGI. TCRdb's table, derived via immunoSEQ multiplex PCR, lists solely in-frame clones and lacks some. The repertoire holds about 350,000 clones, with 75% to 90% as singletons. Findings of the study overall: There was reportedly substantial breadth in spike-specific CD8+ and CD4+ T cell responses after vaccination.

V and J are TRBV6-5 and TRBJ2-7, with 8 positions matching TRBD1. This receptor was taken from a person between 18 and 65 years old who received the Ad26.COV2.S COVID-19 vaccine or a placebo. The sequences come from peripheral blood, collected in a trial of Ad26.COV2.S vaccine versus placebo. For the CDR3, the DNA is TGTGCCAGCAGAGACAGGGGATCCTACGAGCAGTACTTC. Translated, it gives CASRDRGSYEQYF.